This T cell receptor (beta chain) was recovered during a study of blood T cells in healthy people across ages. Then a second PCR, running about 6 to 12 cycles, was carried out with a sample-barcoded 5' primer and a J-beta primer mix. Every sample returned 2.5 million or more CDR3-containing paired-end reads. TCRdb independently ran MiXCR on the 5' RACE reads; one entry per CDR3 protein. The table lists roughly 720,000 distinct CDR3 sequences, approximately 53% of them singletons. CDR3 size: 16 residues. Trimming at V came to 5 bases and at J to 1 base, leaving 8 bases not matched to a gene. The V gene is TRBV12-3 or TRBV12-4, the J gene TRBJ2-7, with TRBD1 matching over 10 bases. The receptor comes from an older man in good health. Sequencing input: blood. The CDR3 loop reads CASSPRQGARSYEQYF. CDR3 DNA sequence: TGTGCCAGCAGTCCCCGACAGGGGGCGAGGTCCTACGAGCAGTACTTC.